The rows below give T cell receptor beta chains drawn from one sample of a study of blood T cell repertoires in COVID-19. Profiling relied on immunoSEQ multiplex PCR, and the TCRdb table lists in-frame clones only, not all of them. The sample has 97,000 or so clones, about nine tenths seen once. Sequences were obtained from peripheral blood. The receptor set was obtained from a woman aged 45-65 years with COVID-19, enrolled during active disease. Both conserved end residues are part of each CDR3. Fields, in order: clone size, D gene, V gene, J gene, CDR3 DNA, CDR3 protein. A D gene is named only where the DNA matches it firmly. Rows may omit the clone size; those that give it use once, few, many or a size class.

size: .; D: .; V: TRBV11-3; J: TRBJ2-3; DNA: TGTGCCAGCAGCTTGTACAGGACCACAGATACGCAGTATTTT; CDR3: CASSLYRTTDTQYF
size: .; D: .; V: TRBV5-4; J: TRBJ2-4; DNA: TGTGCCAGCAGCTCCTACTCCCGCCAAGCCAAAAACATTCAGTACTTC; CDR3: CASSSYSRQAKNIQYF
size: .; D: .; V: TRBV9; J: TRBJ2-2; DNA: TGTGCCAGCAGCGTAGAGGGAAATACGGGAACCGGGGAGCTGTTTTTT; CDR3: CASSVEGNTGTGELFF
size: .; D: TRBD1; V: TRBV5-1; J: TRBJ1-4; DNA: TGCGCCAGCAGCTCAACGTCGACAGGGTCTGAAAAACTGTTTTTT; CDR3: CASSSTSTGSEKLFF
size: .; D: .; V: TRBV12-3/TRBV12-4; J: TRBJ2-1; DNA: TGTGCCAGCAGCCAGCGGGCCCCGGGGGAGCAGTTCTTC; CDR3: CASSQRAPGEQFF
size: .; D: .; V: TRBV28; J: TRBJ1-2; DNA: TGTGCCAGCAGTTTATTTCCGGTTGTGAACTATGGCTACACCTTC; CDR3: CASSLFPVVNYGYTF
size: .; D: .; V: TRBV24-1; J: TRBJ2-1; DNA: TGTGCCACCTCCCTCGGGTTTCCCTACAATGAGCAGTTCTTC; CDR3: CATSLGFPYNEQFF
size: few; D: .; V: TRBV20-1; J: TRBJ1-1; DNA: TGCAGTGCTAGTTCCGGACAGATTAACACTGAAGCTTTCTTT; CDR3: CSASSGQINTEAFF
size: .; D: TRBD1; V: TRBV5-3; J: TRBJ1-6; DNA: TGTGCCAGAGGTCCTGGACAGGGACATTCACCCCTCCACTTT; CDR3: CARGPGQGHSPLHF
size: .; D: TRBD1; V: TRBV18; J: TRBJ1-5; DNA: TGTGCCAGCTCGAGGACAGGCAGGAATCAGCCCCAGCATTTT; CDR3: CASSRTGRNQPQHF
size: .; D: TRBD1; V: TRBV19; J: TRBJ1-4; DNA: TGTGCCAGTAGTCTTGGGACAGGGGGCGGTGAAAAACTGTTTTTT; CDR3: CASSLGTGGGEKLFF
size: .; D: .; V: TRBV2; J: TRBJ2-5; DNA: TGTGCCAGCAGTGAAGCATTGACAGGGAGGGAGACCCAGTACTTC; CDR3: CASSEALTGRETQYF
size: few; D: .; V: TRBV5-1; J: TRBJ1-1; DNA: TGCGCCAGCAGCCGGGAGGGAAACACTGAAGCTTTCTTT; CDR3: CASSREGNTEAFF
size: .; D: TRBD1; V: TRBV19; J: TRBJ1-2; DNA: TGTGCCAGTAGTCGCCGACAGGGAGGCTATGGCTACACCTTC; CDR3: CASSRRQGGYGYTF
size: .; D: .; V: TRBV19; J: TRBJ2-1; DNA: TGTGCCAGTAAGGACAGAACCGATTACAATGAGCAGTTCTTC; CDR3: CASKDRTDYNEQFF
size: .; D: TRBD1; V: TRBV5-5; J: TRBJ1-6; DNA: TGTGCCAGCAGCCGGACAGGGCCTATCTCACCCCTCCACTTT; CDR3: CASSRTGPISPLHF
size: .; D: .; V: TRBV5-5; J: TRBJ2-7; DNA: TGTGCCAGCAGCTTAATCAGCTACGAGCAGTACTTC; CDR3: CASSLISYEQYF
size: once; D: .; V: TRBV6-2/TRBV6-3; J: TRBJ2-3; DNA: TGTGCCAGCAGTTACTCGGGCCCCTCGGATACGCAGTATTTT; CDR3: CASSYSGPSDTQYF
size: few; D: .; V: TRBV4-1; J: TRBJ1-2; DNA: TGCGCCAGCAGCGGGACCAGGGGTGGCTATGGCTACACCTTC; CDR3: CASSGTRGGYGYTF
size: .; D: .; V: TRBV5-1; J: TRBJ2-4; DNA: TGCGCCAGCAGCTTGGATCGTCGAGGGGAGGACATTCAGTACTTC; CDR3: CASSLDRRGEDIQYF
size: few; D: .; V: TRBV5-6; J: TRBJ1-1; DNA: TGTGCCAGCAGCTTAACTTTGGGCCCCTACCTGTTATCAAACACTGAAGCTTTCTTT; CDR3: CASSLTLGPYLLSNTEAFF
size: .; D: TRBD2; V: TRBV19; J: TRBJ2-3; DNA: TGTGCCAGTAGCCTTGGACTAGCGGGTGGCACAGATACGCAGTATTTT; CDR3: CASSLGLAGGTDTQYF
size: .; D: .; V: TRBV2; J: TRBJ1-2; DNA: TGTGCCAGCTGGGACATCACCGACTATGGCTACACCTTC; CDR3: CASWDITDYGYTF
size: .; D: .; V: TRBV28; J: TRBJ1-2; DNA: TGTGCCAGCAGTTTGCCCAGGGGTGGCTACACCTTC; CDR3: CASSLPRGGYTF
size: once; D: TRBD2; V: TRBV27; J: TRBJ2-5; DNA: TGTGCCAGCAGCTCCATTCAACCGGGCGGGGGGTTTGAGGAGACCCAGTACTTC; CDR3: CASSSIQPGGGFEETQYF